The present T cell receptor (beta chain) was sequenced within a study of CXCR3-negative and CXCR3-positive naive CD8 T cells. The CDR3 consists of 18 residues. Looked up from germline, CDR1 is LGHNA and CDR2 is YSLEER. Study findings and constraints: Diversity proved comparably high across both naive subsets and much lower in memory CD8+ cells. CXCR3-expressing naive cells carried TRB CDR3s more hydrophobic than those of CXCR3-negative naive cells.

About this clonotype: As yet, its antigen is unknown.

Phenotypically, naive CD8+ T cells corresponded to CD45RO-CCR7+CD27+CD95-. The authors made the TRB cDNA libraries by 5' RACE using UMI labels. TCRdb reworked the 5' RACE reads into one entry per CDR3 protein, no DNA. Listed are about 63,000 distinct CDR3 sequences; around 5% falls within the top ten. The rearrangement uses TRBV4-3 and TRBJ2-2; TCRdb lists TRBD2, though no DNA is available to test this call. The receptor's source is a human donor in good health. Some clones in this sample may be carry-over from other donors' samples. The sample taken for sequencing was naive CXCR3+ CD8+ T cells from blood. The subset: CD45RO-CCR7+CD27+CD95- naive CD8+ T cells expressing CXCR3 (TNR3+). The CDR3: CASSHRTSGGADTGELFF.